These T cell receptor beta chains were read from a single sample in a study of shared clonotypes between healthy human individuals. Repertoires were generated with immunoSEQ multiplex PCR, while TCRdb's copy carries only in-frame clones and drops some. In the table there are some 240,000 clones, about 65% of which are singletons. The sample taken for sequencing was memory CD4+ T cells sorted from blood. These receptors all stem from a man aged 30 to 39 in good health. The CDR3 runs from the conserved cysteine through the conserved F or W.

v_call	j_call	cdr3_aa
TRBV25-1	TRBJ1-1	CASTDKNTEAFF
TRBV5-6	TRBJ2-3	CASSLVAGTTTDTQYF
TRBV10-1	TRBJ2-5	CASSETAYQETQYF
TRBV7-2	TRBJ2-1	CASSLDGGIYNEQFF
TRBV5-6	TRBJ2-3	CASSLGGQGMQYF
TRBV5-1	TRBJ2-6	CASSEGSGANVLTF
TRBV30	TRBJ2-3	CAQEGRGHLGDTQYF
TRBV25-1	TRBJ2-5	CASSDRVIETQYF
TRBV4-3	TRBJ2-3	CASSQDLFEGSTDTQYF
TRBV7-8	TRBJ2-2	CASSYDRDRGAGELFF
TRBV5-1	TRBJ2-2	CASSFNPIGQGHTGELFF
TRBV5-6	TRBJ2-2	CASSLGWEGPTGELFF
TRBV7-9	TRBJ1-1	CASSSSTGGYTEAFF
TRBV7-2	TRBJ2-3	CASRRTDTQYF
TRBV5-4	TRBJ2-7	CASSFPGTGSYEQYF
TRBV28	TRBJ2-3	CASSFLAGARGDTQYF
TRBV11-2	TRBJ2-1	CASSLGALNEQFF
TRBV7-9	TRBJ1-1	CASSILTGKTEAFF
TRBV7-6	TRBJ2-2	CASSLALVTYGTSLATGELFF
TRBV5-4	TRBJ1-1	CASSKGQMNTEAFF
TRBV7-3	TRBJ2-6	CASSMTSSGANVLTF
TRBV6-1	TRBJ1-2	CASSEAGVWSRRGNGYTF
TRBV2	TRBJ2-5	CASRARTGVETQYF
TRBV10-2	TRBJ1-2	CASSERKEYGYTF
TRBV19	TRBJ2-2	CASSIRYGELFF
TRBV7-9	TRBJ1-4	CASSAIQGSTNEKLFF